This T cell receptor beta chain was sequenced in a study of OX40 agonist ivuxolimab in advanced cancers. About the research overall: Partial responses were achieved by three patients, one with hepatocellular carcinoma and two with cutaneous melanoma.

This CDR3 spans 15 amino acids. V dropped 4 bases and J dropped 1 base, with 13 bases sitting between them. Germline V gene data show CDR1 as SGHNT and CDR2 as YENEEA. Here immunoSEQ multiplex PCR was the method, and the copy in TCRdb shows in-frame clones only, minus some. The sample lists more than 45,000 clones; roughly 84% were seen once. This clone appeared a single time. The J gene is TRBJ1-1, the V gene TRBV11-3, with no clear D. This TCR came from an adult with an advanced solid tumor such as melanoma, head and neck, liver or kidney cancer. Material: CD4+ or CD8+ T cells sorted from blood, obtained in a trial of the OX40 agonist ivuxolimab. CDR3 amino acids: CASSSGEEPNTEAFF. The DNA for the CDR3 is TGTGCCAGCAGCTCCGGGGAGGAACCGAACACTGAAGCTTTCTTT.